The present T cell receptor beta chain was sequenced within a study of T cell responses to AZD1222 COVID-19 vaccine. This clone is a singleton in its sample. What it binds is unknown. The CDR3 covers 13 residues. V lost 4 bases and J 3 bases, leaving 10 bases between the germline ends. CDR1 is SGHAT, CDR2 FQNNGV, per germline. Assay: immunoSEQ multiplex PCR; the TCRdb copy retains only in-frame clones and omits some. The repertoire holds some 150,000 clones, with 70% to 90% as singletons. Study outcomes and limitations: Regions 160-218 and 743-854 held dominance among vaccine-associated CD4 TCRs, which spanned spike. Spike-specific TCR breadth and depth were elevated following two AZD1222 doses. Repertoires were collected only later (after the peak T cell response had occurred).

The specimen comprised peripheral blood, sampled 28 days after the second AZD1222 dose. The chain carries TRBV11-2 and TRBJ2-7; possible D gene TRBD1, 6 bases. This receptor was taken from an adult who received the AZD1222 COVID-19 vaccine. CDR3: CASSSGHVYEQYF. The CDR3 DNA reads as TGTGCCAGCAGCTCGGGACATGTCTACGAGCAGTACTTC.